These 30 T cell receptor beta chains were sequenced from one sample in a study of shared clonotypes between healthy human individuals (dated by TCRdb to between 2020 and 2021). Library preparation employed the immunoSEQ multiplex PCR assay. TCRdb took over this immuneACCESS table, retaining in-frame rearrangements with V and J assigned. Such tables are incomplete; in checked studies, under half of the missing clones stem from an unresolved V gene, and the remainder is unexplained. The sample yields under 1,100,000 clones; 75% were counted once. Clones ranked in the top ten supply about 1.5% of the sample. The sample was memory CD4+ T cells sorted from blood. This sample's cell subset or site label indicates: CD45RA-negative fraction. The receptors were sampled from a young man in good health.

The CDR3 region has the DNA TGTGCCAGCAGCTTGGGACAGGTAATTCCTGGGGCCAACGTCCTGACTTTC. This encodes CASSLGQVIPGANVLTF. The chain joins TRBV5-5 to TRBJ2-6, with D tentatively TRBD1 (6 bases). V was trimmed by 0 bases and J by 2 bases, leaving 12 bases between them. This CDR3 comprises 17 residues. Germline V gene data show CDR1 as SGHKS and CDR2 as YYEKEE (reference sequence).

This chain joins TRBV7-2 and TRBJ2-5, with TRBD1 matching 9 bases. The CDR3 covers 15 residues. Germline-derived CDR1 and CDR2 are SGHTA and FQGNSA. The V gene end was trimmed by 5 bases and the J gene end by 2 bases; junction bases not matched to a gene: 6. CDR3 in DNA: TGTGCCAGCAGCCCGAACAGGGGGCCACAAGAGACCCAGTACTTC. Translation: CASSPNRGPQETQYF.

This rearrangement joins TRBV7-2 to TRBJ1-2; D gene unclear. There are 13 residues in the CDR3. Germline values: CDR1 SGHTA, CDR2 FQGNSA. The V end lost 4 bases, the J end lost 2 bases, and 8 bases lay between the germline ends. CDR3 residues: CASSYPVNYGYTF. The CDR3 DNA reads TGTGCCAGCAGCTACCCGGTAAACTATGGCTACACCTTC.

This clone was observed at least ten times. The DNA for the CDR3 is TGTGCCAGCAGCCAAGATGGGGGGAATTCACCCCTCCACTTT. Translated: CASSQDGGNSPLHF. The V call is TRBV4-2, the J call TRBJ1-6, with D tentatively TRBD1 (5 bases). Germline V lookup: CDR1 LGHNA, CDR2 YNFKEQ. V lost 0 bases, J lost 7 bases, and 7 bases lay in between. The CDR3 is 14 amino acids.

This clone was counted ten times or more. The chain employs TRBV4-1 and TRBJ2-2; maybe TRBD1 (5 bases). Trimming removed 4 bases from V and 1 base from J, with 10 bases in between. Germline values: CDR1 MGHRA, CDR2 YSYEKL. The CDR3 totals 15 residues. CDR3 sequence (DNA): TGCGCCAGCAGCCCAATAGGACAGAACACCGGGGAGCTGTTTTTT. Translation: CASSPIGQNTGELFF.

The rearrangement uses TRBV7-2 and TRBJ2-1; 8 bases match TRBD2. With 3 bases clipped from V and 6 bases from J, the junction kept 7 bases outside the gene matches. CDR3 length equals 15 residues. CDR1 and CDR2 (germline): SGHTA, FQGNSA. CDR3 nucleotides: TGTGCCAGCAGCTTGGCGGGGGGCTCTCCCAATGAGCAGTTCTTC. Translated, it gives CASSLAGGSPNEQFF.

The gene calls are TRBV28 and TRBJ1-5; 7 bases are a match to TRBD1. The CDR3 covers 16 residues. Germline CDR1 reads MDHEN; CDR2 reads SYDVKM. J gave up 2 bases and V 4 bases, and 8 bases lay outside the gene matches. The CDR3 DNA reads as TGTGCCAGCAGTTCAAACAGACAGGGCGGCAATCAGCCCCAGCATTTT. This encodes CASSSNRQGGNQPQHF.

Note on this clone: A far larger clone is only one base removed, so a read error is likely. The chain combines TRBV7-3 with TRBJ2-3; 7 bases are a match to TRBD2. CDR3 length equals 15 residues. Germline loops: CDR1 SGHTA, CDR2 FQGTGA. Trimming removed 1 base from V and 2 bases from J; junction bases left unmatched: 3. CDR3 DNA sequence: TGTGCCAGCAGCTTAAGCGGGGGTTACACAGATACGCAGTATTTT. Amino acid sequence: CASSLSGGYTDTQYF.

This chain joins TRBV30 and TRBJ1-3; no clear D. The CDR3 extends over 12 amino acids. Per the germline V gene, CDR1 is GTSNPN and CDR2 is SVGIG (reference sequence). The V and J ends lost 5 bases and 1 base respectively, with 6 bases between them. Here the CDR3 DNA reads TGTGCCTGGGAGCTTTCTGGAAACACCATATATTTT. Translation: CAWELSGNTIYF.

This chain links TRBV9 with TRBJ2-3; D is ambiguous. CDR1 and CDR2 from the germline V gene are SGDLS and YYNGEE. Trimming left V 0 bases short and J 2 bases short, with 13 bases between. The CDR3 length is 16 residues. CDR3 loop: CASSVDTGQYTDTQYF. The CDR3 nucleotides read TGTGCCAGCAGCGTAGATACGGGCCAATACACAGATACGCAGTATTTT.

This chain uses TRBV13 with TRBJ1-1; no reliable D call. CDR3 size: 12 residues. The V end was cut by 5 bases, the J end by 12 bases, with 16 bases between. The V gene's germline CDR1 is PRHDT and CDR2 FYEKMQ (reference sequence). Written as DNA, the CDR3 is TGTGCCAGCAGCCTGTTCTCAGGTAACCCTTTCTTT. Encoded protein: CASSLFSGNPFF.

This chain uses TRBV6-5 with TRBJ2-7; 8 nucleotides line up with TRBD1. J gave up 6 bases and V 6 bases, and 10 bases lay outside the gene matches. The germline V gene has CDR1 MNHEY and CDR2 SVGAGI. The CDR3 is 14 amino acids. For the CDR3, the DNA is TGTGCCAGCAGCCGATACAGGACAGGGTTCGAGCAGTACTTC. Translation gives CASSRYRTGFEQYF.

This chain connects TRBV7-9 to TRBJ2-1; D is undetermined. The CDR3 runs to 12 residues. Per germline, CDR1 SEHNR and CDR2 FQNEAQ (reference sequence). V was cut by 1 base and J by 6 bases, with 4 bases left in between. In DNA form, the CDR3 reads TGTGCCAGCAGCTTAGACGGCAATGAGCAGTTCTTC. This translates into CASSLDGNEQFF.

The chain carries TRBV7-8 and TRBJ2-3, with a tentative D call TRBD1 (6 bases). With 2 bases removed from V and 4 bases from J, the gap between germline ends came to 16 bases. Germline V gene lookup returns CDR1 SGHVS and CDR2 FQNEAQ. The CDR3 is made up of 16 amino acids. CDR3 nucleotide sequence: TGTGCCAGCAGCTTAACCTCCGGGACAACTGCAGATACGCAGTATTTT. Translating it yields CASSLTSGTTADTQYF.

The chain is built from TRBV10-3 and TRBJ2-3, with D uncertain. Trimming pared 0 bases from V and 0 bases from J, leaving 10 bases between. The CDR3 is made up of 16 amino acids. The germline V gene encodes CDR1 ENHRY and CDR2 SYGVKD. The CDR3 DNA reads TGTGCCATCAGTGAGTCAAGCAAATCTAGCACAGATACGCAGTATTTT. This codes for CAISESSKSSTDTQYF.

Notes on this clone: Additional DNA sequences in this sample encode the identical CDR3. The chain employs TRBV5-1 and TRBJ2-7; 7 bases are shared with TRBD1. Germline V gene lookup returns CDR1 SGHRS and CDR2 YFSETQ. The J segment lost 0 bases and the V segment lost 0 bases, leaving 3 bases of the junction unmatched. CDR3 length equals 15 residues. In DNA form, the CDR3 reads TGCGCCAGCAGCTTGGGAGGGACAGCCTCCTACGAGCAGTACTTC. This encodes CASSLGGTASYEQYF.

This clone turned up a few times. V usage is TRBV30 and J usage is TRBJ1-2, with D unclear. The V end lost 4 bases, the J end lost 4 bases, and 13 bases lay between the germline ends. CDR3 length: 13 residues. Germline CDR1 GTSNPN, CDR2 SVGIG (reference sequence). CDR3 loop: CAWMVFRGYGYTF. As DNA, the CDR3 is TGTGCCTGGATGGTCTTCCGTGGCTATGGCTACACCTTC.

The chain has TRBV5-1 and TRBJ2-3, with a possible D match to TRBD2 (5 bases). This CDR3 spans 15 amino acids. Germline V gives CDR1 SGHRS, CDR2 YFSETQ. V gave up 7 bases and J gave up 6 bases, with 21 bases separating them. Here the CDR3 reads CASHSSSGVFDTQYF. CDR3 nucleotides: TGCGCCAGCCACTCTTCATCCGGGGTGTTCGATACGCAGTATTTT.

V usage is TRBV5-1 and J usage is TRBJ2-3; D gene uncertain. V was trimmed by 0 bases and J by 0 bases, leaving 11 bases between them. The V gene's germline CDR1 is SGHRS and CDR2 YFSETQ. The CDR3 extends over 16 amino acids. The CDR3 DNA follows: TGCGCCAGCAGCTTGGCCCTTCTCGCTAGCACAGATACGCAGTATTTT. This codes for CASSLALLASTDTQYF.

CDR3 sequence reads: CASSLNRATSNQPQHF. The CDR3 region has the DNA TGTGCCAGCAGCTTGAACCGGGCCACGAGCAATCAGCCCCAGCATTTT. V gene TRBV5-5 combines with J gene TRBJ1-5; D is unclear. The V end lost 1 base, the J end lost 1 base, and 12 bases lay between the germline ends. Germline V lookup: CDR1 SGHKS, CDR2 YYEKEE (reference sequence). CDR3 length: 16 residues.

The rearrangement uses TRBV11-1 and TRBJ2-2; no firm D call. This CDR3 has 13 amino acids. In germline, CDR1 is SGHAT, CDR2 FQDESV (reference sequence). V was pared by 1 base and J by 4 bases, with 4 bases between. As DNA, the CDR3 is TGTGCCAGCAGCTTAGGGGCCACCGGGGAGCTGTTTTTT. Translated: CASSLGATGELFF.

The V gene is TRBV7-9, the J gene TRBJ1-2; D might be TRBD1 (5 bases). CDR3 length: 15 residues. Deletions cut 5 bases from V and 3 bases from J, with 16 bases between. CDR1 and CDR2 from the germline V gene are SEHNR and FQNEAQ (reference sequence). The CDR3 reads CASSLSNLGDYGYTF. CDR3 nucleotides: TGTGCCAGCAGCCTATCGAACTTAGGGGACTATGGCTACACCTTC.

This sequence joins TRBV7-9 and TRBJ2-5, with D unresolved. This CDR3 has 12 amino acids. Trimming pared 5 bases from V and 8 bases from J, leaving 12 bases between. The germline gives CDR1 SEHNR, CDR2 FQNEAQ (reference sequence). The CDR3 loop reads CASSPRPDTQYF. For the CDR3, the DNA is TGTGCCAGCAGCCCCCGCCCTGATACCCAGTACTTC.

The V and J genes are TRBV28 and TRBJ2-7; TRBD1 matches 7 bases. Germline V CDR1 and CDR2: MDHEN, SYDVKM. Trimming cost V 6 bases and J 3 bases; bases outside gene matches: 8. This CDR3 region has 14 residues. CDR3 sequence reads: CASRGGAGGYEQYF. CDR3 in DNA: TGTGCCAGCAGAGGGGGCGCTGGAGGCTACGAGCAGTACTTC.

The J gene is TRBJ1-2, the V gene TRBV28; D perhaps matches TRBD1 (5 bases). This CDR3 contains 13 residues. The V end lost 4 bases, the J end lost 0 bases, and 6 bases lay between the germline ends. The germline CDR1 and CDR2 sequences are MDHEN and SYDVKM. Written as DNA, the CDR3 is TGTGCCAGCAGTTCGGGACCTAACTATGGCTACACCTTC. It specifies CASSSGPNYGYTF.

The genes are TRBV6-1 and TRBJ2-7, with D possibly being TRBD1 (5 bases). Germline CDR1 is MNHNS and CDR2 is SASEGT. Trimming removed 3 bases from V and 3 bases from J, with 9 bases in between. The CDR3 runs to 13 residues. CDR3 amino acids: CASSESRVYEQYF. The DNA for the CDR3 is TGTGCCAGCAGTGAGAGCAGGGTCTACGAGCAGTACTTC.

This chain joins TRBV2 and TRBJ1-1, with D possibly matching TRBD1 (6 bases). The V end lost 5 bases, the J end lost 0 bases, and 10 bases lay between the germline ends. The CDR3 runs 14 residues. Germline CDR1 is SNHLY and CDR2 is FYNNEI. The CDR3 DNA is TGTGCCAGCAGTAAGGGGGTTCTGAACACTGAAGCTTTCTTT. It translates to CASSKGVLNTEAFF.

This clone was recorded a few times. CDR3 bases: TGTGCCAGCAGTTACGAGGGAGGGGAGGGTGGAAACACCATATATTTT. The encoded protein is CASSYEGGEGGNTIYF. The rearrangement uses TRBV6-6 and TRBJ1-3; D may be TRBD1 (5 bases). The CDR3 sequence is 16 residues long. V was shortened by 2 bases and J by 3 bases, with 14 bases between the two germline ends. The germline gives CDR1 MNHNY, CDR2 SVGAGI (reference sequence).

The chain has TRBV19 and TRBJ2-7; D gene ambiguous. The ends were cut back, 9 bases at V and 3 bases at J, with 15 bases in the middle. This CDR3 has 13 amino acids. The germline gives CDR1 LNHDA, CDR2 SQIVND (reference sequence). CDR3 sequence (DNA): TGTGCCAGCGGAAGGGTAGTAGGCTACGAGCAGTACTTC. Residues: CASGRVVGYEQYF. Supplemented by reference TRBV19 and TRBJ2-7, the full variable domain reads DGGITQSPKYLFRKEGQNVTLSCEQNLNHDAMYWYRQDPGQGLRLIYYSQIVNDFQKGDIAEGYSVSREKKESFPLTVTSAQKNPTAFYLCASGRVVGYEQYFGPGTRLTVT.

CDR3 coding DNA: TGTGCCAGCAGCTTAGACAGGGCCTACAATGAGCAGTTCTTC. Translation gives CASSLDRAYNEQFF. The chain uses TRBV13 and TRBJ2-1, with D possibly matching TRBD1 (6 bases). The germline V gene has CDR1 PRHDT and CDR2 FYEKMQ (reference sequence). CDR3 length equals 14 residues. Between the trimmed V and J ends, which lost 1 base and 2 bases, there was a span of 6 bases.